Listed below are T cell receptor beta chains from one sample, sequenced in a study of blood T cell repertoires in COVID-19. Assay: immunoSEQ multiplex PCR; the TCRdb copy retains only in-frame clones and omits some. Of under 250,000 clones in the sample, 92% were seen once. The sequenced sample was peripheral blood. These TCRs come from a man aged 55 to 70 with COVID-19, enrolled during active disease. The conserved cysteine and the conserved F or W are not part of the CDR3 here. Clone size, where shown, is once, few, many, or a class for clones that have expanded.

>TRBV19|TRBJ1-2|-|10
ASSGGTYGYT
>TRBV7-3|TRBJ2-2|-|12
ASSDFVSAGELF
>TRBV7-2|TRBJ2-3|-|11
ASSFLRTDTQY
>TRBV18|TRBJ2-7|-|13
ASSTASGGEYEQY
>TRBV2|TRBJ2-1|-|13
ASSERTSGAYEQF
>TRBV29-1|TRBJ2-1|-|11
SVGLLNYNEQF
>TRBV27|TRBJ1-2|-|11
ASSSTGHYGYT
>TRBV7-2|TRBJ2-7|-|14
ASSLSPGQGAHEQY
>TRBV6-6|TRBJ2-7|-|14
ASSYTQGRSSYEQY
>TRBV2|TRBJ2-3|-|13
ASSGRASATDTQY
>TRBV6-5|TRBJ1-1|once|13
ASRVTGGVNTEAF
>TRBV7-9|TRBJ2-7|-|15
ASSPRAGVSKSYEQY
>TRBV24-1|TRBJ1-2|once|12
ATSDFSRNYGYT
>TRBV28|TRBJ1-1|-|13
ASSSFKTGASEAF